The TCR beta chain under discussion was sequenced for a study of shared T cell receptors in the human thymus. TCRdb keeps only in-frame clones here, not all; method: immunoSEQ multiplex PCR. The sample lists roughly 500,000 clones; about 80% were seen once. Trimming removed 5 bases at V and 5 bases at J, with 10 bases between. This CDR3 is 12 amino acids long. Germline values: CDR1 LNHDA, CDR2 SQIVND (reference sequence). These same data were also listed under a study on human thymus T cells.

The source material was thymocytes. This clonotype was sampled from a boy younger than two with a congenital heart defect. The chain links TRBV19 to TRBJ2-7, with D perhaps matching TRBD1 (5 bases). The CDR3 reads CASSSRVDEQYF. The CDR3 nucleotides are TGTGCCAGTAGTTCCAGGGTCGACGAGCAGTACTTC.